The 28 T cell receptor beta chains below come from one sample, sequenced in a study of beta chain features in type 1 diabetes. Study-wide points: All four CD4+ subsets from Type 1 diabetes patients carried moderately but significantly shorter TCRB CDR3s.

The authors reverse transcribed all of the isolated RNA, so sequencing captured expressed TCRB transcripts. Assay used: immunoSEQ multiplex PCR; TCRdb lists only in-frame clones, some missing. Of hundreds of thousands of clones listed, about 15% are singletons. Their target antigens are unknown. Input material: naive CD4+ T cells from blood. These TCRs come from a man between 18 and 35 years old with type 1 diabetes.

V gene TRBV19 combines with J gene TRBJ2-7, with 14 nucleotides matching TRBD2. The CDR3 extends over 16 amino acids. V was pared by 8 bases and J by 5 bases, with 11 bases of the junction left unmatched. The germline gives CDR1 LNHDA, CDR2 SQIVND (reference sequence). CDR3 sequence (DNA): TGTGCCAGTGCACTGCTTAGGACTAGCGGGAGGCACGAGCAGTACTTC. This gives the protein CASALLRTSGRHEQYF.

This chain connects TRBV25-1 to TRBJ1-4, with TRBD1 identical over 8 bases. V lost 4 bases, J lost 7 bases, and 8 bases stayed unmatched. CDR3 length: 15 amino acids. From germline, CDR1 is MGHDK and CDR2 SYGVNS. CDR3 region: CASSASTGDLEKLFF. CDR3 nucleotides: TGTGCCAGCAGTGCATCGACAGGGGATCTTGAAAAACTGTTTTTT.

This clone has just a few counts. The chain uses TRBV6-5 and TRBJ2-2; perhaps TRBD1 as D (5 bases). Germline loops: CDR1 MNHEY, CDR2 SVGAGI. V gave up 4 bases and J gave up 5 bases, with 8 bases separating them. The CDR3 runs 13 residues. Here the CDR3 reads CASSLAGTGELFF. CDR3 DNA: TGTGCCAGCAGTTTAGCAGGGACCGGGGAGCTGTTTTTT.

This clone turned up a few times. This chain uses TRBV19 with TRBJ1-2, with 7 bases aligning to TRBD1. Per germline, CDR1 LNHDA and CDR2 SQIVND (reference sequence). V lost 10 bases to trimming and J lost 6 bases; unmatched junction nucleotides: 8. The CDR3 is 12 amino acids. Here the CDR3 DNA reads TGTGCCACCCGGTCAGGGGGGAATGGCTACACCTTC. Translated: CATRSGGNGYTF.

This clone was seen more than once but under ten times. The gene calls are TRBV30 and TRBJ1-1; no definite D call. The length of the CDR3 is 14 residues. Deletions cut 0 bases from V and 5 bases from J, with 13 bases between. Germline V CDR1 and CDR2: GTSNPN, SVGIG (reference sequence). CDR3 bases: TGTGCCTGGAGTGTGGGCGCGGGAGGGACTGAAGCTTTCTTT. This translates into CAWSVGAGGTEAFF.

The V gene is TRBV18, the J gene TRBJ2-7; 9 bases fit TRBD1. Germline CDR1 KGHSH, CDR2 LQKENI. V lost 4 bases and J lost 2; bases outside the gene matches: 6. This CDR3 region has 15 residues. CDR3 in amino acids: CASSLRDRATYEQYF. The DNA for the CDR3 is TGTGCCAGCTCACTACGGGACAGGGCAACCTACGAGCAGTACTTC.

The table lists this clone with a few counts. The chain carries TRBV28 and TRBJ2-1; no definite D call. Germline V gives CDR1 MDHEN, CDR2 SYDVKM. Deletions cut 2 bases from V and 3 bases from J, with 11 bases between. This CDR3 is 15 amino acids long. The CDR3 coding sequence is TGTGCCAGCAGTTTAGGGCAGTCACGCTACAATGAGCAGTTCTTC. Its translation is CASSLGQSRYNEQFF. The full variable domain, with the rest looked up from reference TRBV28 and TRBJ2-1, is DVKVTQSSRYLVKRTGEKVFLECVQDMDHENMFWYRQDPGLGLRLIYFSYDVKMKEKGDIPEGYSVSREKKERFSLILESASTNQTSMYLCASSLGQSRYNEQFFGPGTRLTVL.

V usage is TRBV7-9 and J usage is TRBJ2-2; 12 positions agree with TRBD2. In germline, CDR1 is SEHNR, CDR2 FQNEAQ (reference sequence). The V gene end was trimmed by 5 bases and the J gene end by 5 bases; junction bases not matched to a gene: 3. CDR3 size: 15 residues. CDR3 amino acids: CASSRGLAGTGELFF. The CDR3 region has the DNA TGTGCCAGCAGCCGAGGACTAGCGGGAACCGGGGAGCTGTTTTTT.

This clone was counted between two and nine times. V and J are TRBV4-3 and TRBJ1-4, with TRBD1 identical over 7 bases. The junction had 11 bases not matched to a gene; V was cut back by 0 bases and J by 4 bases. CDR3 size: 18 residues. The germline V gene has CDR1 LGHNA and CDR2 YSLEER. DNA for the CDR3: TGCGCCAGCAGCCAAGAAACATGGCGGGACAGACTTAATGAAAAACTGTTTTTT. Its protein is CASSQETWRDRLNEKLFF.

The rearrangement uses TRBV7-2 and TRBJ2-1; TRBD2 aligns across 11 bases. The V gene end was trimmed by 5 bases and the J gene end by 5 bases; junction bases not matched to a gene: 5. Germline CDR1 reads SGHTA; CDR2 reads FQGNSA. CDR3 length: 15 amino acids. The CDR3 spells CASSPGLAANNEQFF. DNA for the CDR3: TGTGCCAGCAGCCCGGGACTAGCGGCAAACAATGAGCAGTTCTTC.

This clone was found a few times. This chain joins TRBV7-9 and TRBJ1-1; D unresolved. The CDR3 totals 14 residues. Germline CDR1 and CDR2: SEHNR and FQNEAQ (reference sequence). Trimming took off 3 bases at V and 4 bases at J, with 12 bases between the two ends. The CDR3 DNA is TGTGCCAGCAGCTTTGGCCTAGAAGGCACTGAAGCTTTCTTT. This translates into CASSFGLEGTEAFF.

The chain employs TRBV9 and TRBJ1-1, with 7 bases lining up with TRBD1. The J segment lost 2 bases and the V segment lost 4 bases, leaving 11 bases of the junction unmatched. This CDR3 is 16 amino acids long. Germline values: CDR1 SGDLS, CDR2 YYNGEE. The CDR3 spells CASSLLPGQINTEAFF. In DNA, the CDR3 is TGTGCCAGCAGCCTCTTACCGGGACAGATTAACACTGAAGCTTTCTTT.

The chain combines TRBV7-2 with TRBJ2-1, with D perhaps TRBD2 (5 bases). The CDR3 spans 14 residues. The ends were cut back, 1 base at V and 9 bases at J, with 13 bases in the middle. In germline, CDR1 is SGHTA, CDR2 FQGNSA. CDR3 loop: CASSLEASSTEQFF. CDR3 DNA sequence: TGTGCCAGCAGCTTAGAAGCTAGCTCCACTGAGCAGTTCTTC.

This clone has a handful of counts. The V gene is TRBV5-4, the J gene TRBJ1-2, with TRBD1 identical over 9 bases. V lost 4 bases, J lost 4 bases, and 8 bases stayed unmatched. CDR1 and CDR2 (germline): SGHNT, YYREEE (reference sequence). CDR3 length: 15 residues. In DNA form, the CDR3 reads TGTGCCAGCAGCCCAAAGGACAGGGGAGTCTATGGCTACACCTTC. Protein: CASSPKDRGVYGYTF.

The chain employs TRBV18 and TRBJ2-1; tentatively, D is TRBD2 (5 bases). The CDR3 extends over 14 amino acids. V lost 2 bases, J lost 4 bases, and 9 bases lay in between. Germline CDR1 and CDR2: KGHSH and LQKENI. The DNA of the CDR3 is TGTGCCAGCTCACCAAATCGGGATTACAATGAGCAGTTCTTC. Amino acid sequence: CASSPNRDYNEQFF.

The CDR3, as DNA: TGCAGCGTTGACTCAGCGAGGGCCGGGGAGCTGTTTTTT. Encoded protein: CSVDSARAGELFF. The V gene is TRBV29-1, the J gene TRBJ2-2; D possibly corresponds to TRBD2 (5 bases). Germline assignment: CDR1 SQVTM and CDR2 ANQGSEA. This CDR3 has 13 amino acids. V was clipped by 3 bases and J by 6 bases, with 11 bases between them.

The V and J genes are TRBV4-3 and TRBJ2-1; 11 positions match TRBD2. CDR1 and CDR2 from the germline V gene are LGHNA and YSLEER. The CDR3 runs 19 residues. The V and J ends lost 0 bases and 5 bases, in that order; junction bases with no gene match: 12. The CDR3 DNA reads TGCGCCAGCAGCCAAGATCTCCCCCGATTAGCGGGGGGGAACAATGAGCAGTTCTTC. Translated, it gives CASSQDLPRLAGGNNEQFF.

This clone is a singleton in its sample. The chain combines TRBV5-1 with TRBJ1-2; 7 nucleotides agree with TRBD1. J lost 7 bases, V lost 4 bases, and 7 bases had no gene match. From germline, CDR1 is SGHRS and CDR2 YFSETQ. The CDR3 contains 13 residues. CDR3 protein: CASSVTGESGYTF. CDR3 DNA: TGCGCCAGCAGCGTCACAGGGGAAAGTGGCTACACCTTC. The whole variable domain, remainder taken from reference TRBV5-1 and TRBJ1-2, is KAGVTQTPRYLIKTRGQQVTLSCSPISGHRSVSWYQQTPGQGLQFLFEYFSETQRNKGNFPGRFSGRQFSNSRSEMNVSTLELGDSALYLCASSVTGESGYTFGSGTRLTVV.

V is TRBV19 and J is TRBJ2-5; D possibly corresponds to TRBD1 (6 bases). CDR3 length: 13 residues. CDR1 and CDR2 from the germline V gene are LNHDA and SQIVND (reference sequence). Trimming took 5 bases from V and 7 from J, leaving 14 bases between them. CDR3 region: CASSLGAGGTQYF. The CDR3 DNA sequence: TGTGCCAGTAGTCTGGGGGCTGGGGGGACCCAGTACTTC.

This sequence joins TRBV19 and TRBJ1-6; D possibly corresponds to TRBD1 (5 bases). The CDR3 is 13 residues long. V gave up 7 bases and J gave up 5 bases, with 9 bases separating them. The germline CDR1 and CDR2 sequences are LNHDA and SQIVND (reference sequence). The CDR3 loop reads CASKDTDNSPLHF. Written as DNA, the CDR3 is TGTGCCAGTAAGGACACGGATAATTCACCCCTCCACTTT.

V is TRBV27 and J is TRBJ2-7; 7 nucleotides match TRBD1. CDR3 length: 14 residues. CDR1 MNHEY and CDR2 SMNVEV come from the germline V gene (reference sequence). The trim removed 4 bases at V and 2 bases at J, leaving 5 bases unmatched. The CDR3 DNA reads as TGTGCCAGCAGTTCCTCGGGACAGACCTACGAGCAGTACTTC. Translation gives CASSSSGQTYEQYF.

The chain has TRBV20-1 and TRBJ1-5; the D is unclear. V lost 5 bases and J 4 bases, leaving 6 bases between the germline ends. Germline V gives CDR1 DFQATT, CDR2 SNEGSKA (reference sequence). The CDR3 has 11 residues. The DNA of the CDR3 is TGCAGTGCTGGCCGAAATCAGCCCCAGCATTTT. This codes for CSAGRNQPQHF.

The DNA of the CDR3 is TGTGCCAGCAGCCAACCGGGACAGAAGTCCTACGAGCAGTACTTC. Its protein product is CASSQPGQKSYEQYF. The genes are TRBV7-8 and TRBJ2-7, with TRBD1 matching 7 bases. CDR1 and CDR2 (germline): SGHVS, FQNEAQ. The CDR3 spans 15 residues. J was trimmed by 1 base and V by 5 bases; bases with no gene match: 8.

This clone was counted between two and nine times. V and J are TRBV28 and TRBJ2-7, with 9 bases identical to TRBD1. CDR1 is MDHEN, CDR2 SYDVKM, per germline. The CDR3 length is 15 residues. V lost 5 bases and J lost 5; bases outside the gene matches: 10. The DNA of the CDR3 is TGTGCCAGCAGTGCCGCCGGGACAGGGTTCAACGAGCAGTACTTC. As protein: CASSAAGTGFNEQYF. Based on the CDR3 plus reference TRBV28 and TRBJ2-7, the full variable domain is DVKVTQSSRYLVKRTGEKVFLECVQDMDHENMFWYRQDPGLGLRLIYFSYDVKMKEKGDIPEGYSVSREKKERFSLILESASTNQTSMYLCASSAAGTGFNEQYFGPGTRLTVT.

The chain carries TRBV6-4 and TRBJ2-1; TRBD2 matches at 11 bases. The ends lost 6 bases at V and 8 bases at J; junction bases unmatched: 6. Germline loops: CDR1 MRHNA, CDR2 SNTAGT. The CDR3 extends over 14 amino acids. The CDR3 sequence is CASRAGTSGDEQFF. The CDR3 nucleotides read TGTGCCAGCAGAGCCGGGACTAGCGGCGATGAGCAGTTCTTC.

This chain joins TRBV5-1 and TRBJ2-5; TRBD2 might be the D (5 bases). The germline CDR1 and CDR2 sequences are SGHRS and YFSETQ. This CDR3 is built from 15 residues. V was clipped by 0 bases and J by 6 bases, with 15 bases between them. The CDR3 sequence is CASSLGLASRKTQYF. The CDR3 DNA sequence: TGCGCCAGCAGCTTGGGGTTGGCTAGCAGGAAGACCCAGTACTTC.

This clone turned up a few times. J is TRBJ2-5 and V is TRBV5-1; 10 bases are a match to TRBD1. Looked up from germline, CDR1 is SGHRS and CDR2 is YFSETQ. The junction had 6 bases not matched to a gene; V was cut back by 0 bases and J by 4 bases. CDR3 length: 16 amino acids. The CDR3 DNA follows: TGCGCCAGCAGCTTGGAGACAGGGGGCCGGAGAGAGACCCAGTACTTC. Residues: CASSLETGGRRETQYF.

In its sample, this clone was seen a few times. The rearrangement joins TRBV29-1 to TRBJ2-3; D is ambiguous. V lost 4 bases and J lost 0, with 2 bases in between. CDR1 SQVTM and CDR2 ANQGSEA come from the germline V gene. This CDR3 has 11 residues. CDR3 amino acids: CSVASTDTQYF. The CDR3 bases are TGCAGCGTTGCTAGCACAGATACGCAGTATTTT.